One sample yielded the 24 T cell receptor beta chains listed below, sequenced in a study of Ad26.COV2.S vaccination and SARS-CoV-2 variants. The repertoire was sequenced with immunoSEQ multiplex PCR; TCRdb's copy has only in-frame clones and lacks some. The repertoire consists of approximately 420,000 clones, with 80% to 90% occurring once and the leading ten covering approximately 3.7%. The treatment denotes: some 19 received Ad26.COV2.S at low or high dose, single or two shots; several received placebo; per-sample allocation not given. Vaccine and placebo recipients were sampled on day 63 after the first injection. Sequenced here: peripheral blood, sampled in a trial of Ad26.COV2.S vaccine versus placebo. The origin of the receptors is a person aged 18-60 years who received the Ad26.COV2.S COVID-19 vaccine or a placebo.

This chain joins TRBV27 and TRBJ1-4, with D hard to call. The CDR3 extends over 14 amino acids. Trimming left V 8 bases short and J 3 bases short, with 13 bases between. Germline V gene sequence: CDR1 MNHEY, CDR2 SMNVEV (reference sequence). This CDR3 is CASARFAANEKLFF. The CDR3 DNA reads TGTGCCAGCGCGCGTTTCGCGGCTAATGAAAAACTGTTTTTT.

This chain connects TRBV6-2 or TRBV6-3 to TRBJ1-4, with D perhaps matching TRBD1 (5 bases). The CDR3 totals 14 residues. CDR1 MNHEY and CDR2 SVGEGT come from the germline V gene. V was trimmed by 2 bases and J by 2 bases, leaving 6 bases between them. CDR3 bases: TGTGCCAGCAGTTACAAGGGGACTAATGAAAAACTGTTTTTT. As protein: CASSYKGTNEKLFF.

Concerning this clone: Other DNA sequences within the sample encode an identical CDR3. This chain uses TRBV11-2 with TRBJ2-1, with D perhaps TRBD2 (7 bases). This CDR3 contains 14 residues. Germline CDR1 is SGHAT and CDR2 is FQNNGV. V was pared by 3 bases and J by 4 bases, with 10 bases between. CDR3 protein: CASSLAGAYNEQFF. The CDR3 nucleotides read TGTGCCAGCAGCTTGGCGGGGGCTTACAATGAGCAGTTCTTC. The complete variable domain, with remaining parts taken from reference TRBV11-2 and TRBJ2-1, reads EAGVAQSPRYKIIEKRQSVAFWCNPISGHATLYWYQQILGQGPKLLIQFQNNGVVDDSQLPKDRFSAERLKGVDSTLKIQPAKLEDSAVYLCASSLAGAYNEQFFGPGTRLTVL.

The chain joins TRBV4-3 to TRBJ1-1, with D possibly matching TRBD1 (5 bases). CDR3 length equals 14 residues. Trimming took 4 bases from V and 8 from J, leaving 17 bases between them. Germline CDR1 is LGHNA and CDR2 is YSLEER. This CDR3 is CASSPGAGVPEAFF. The CDR3 bases are TGCGCCAGCAGCCCCGGGGCAGGCGTCCCAGAAGCTTTCTTT.

The rearrangement joins TRBV6-5 to TRBJ2-7, with 10 bases that match TRBD2. The CDR3 totals 13 residues. With 11 bases clipped from V and 2 bases from J, the junction kept 6 bases outside the gene matches. Germline loops: CDR1 MNHEY, CDR2 SVGAGI. This CDR3 is CAGRTSGTYEQYF. Written as DNA, the CDR3 is TGTGCCGGACGGACTAGCGGAACCTACGAGCAGTACTTC.

The rearrangement links TRBV6-5 to TRBJ1-1, with D uncertain. The CDR3 length is 13 residues. The germline V gene has CDR1 MNHEY and CDR2 SVGAGI. Between the trimmed V and J ends, which lost 6 bases and 6 bases, there was a span of 14 bases. The CDR3 nucleotides are TGTGCCAGCAGGACTGGGCCATACCCTGAAGCTTTCTTT. It translates to CASRTGPYPEAFF.

The J gene is TRBJ1-1, the V gene TRBV28; D remains unclear. Trimming shortened V by 3 bases and J by 6 bases, and 20 bases separated the two germline ends. Germline V gene data show CDR1 as MDHEN and CDR2 as SYDVKM. The CDR3 is made up of 16 amino acids. The CDR3 spells CASSFKGGAPNAEAFF. The CDR3 nucleotides are TGTGCCAGCAGTTTTAAGGGAGGAGCCCCAAACGCTGAAGCTTTCTTT. The full variable domain, completed using reference TRBV28 and TRBJ1-1, is DVKVTQSSRYLVKRTGEKVFLECVQDMDHENMFWYRQDPGLGLRLIYFSYDVKMKEKGDIPEGYSVSREKKERFSLILESASTNQTSMYLCASSFKGGAPNAEAFFGQGTRLTVV.

The chain recombines TRBV6-4 with TRBJ2-7, with D hard to call. The germline V and J ends were trimmed by 3 bases and 6 bases, with 6 bases remaining between them. The CDR3 runs 11 residues. Germline V gives CDR1 MRHNA, CDR2 SNTAGT. The CDR3 here is CASSDLSEQYF. CDR3 in DNA: TGTGCCAGCAGTGATCTCTCCGAGCAGTACTTC.

The chain uses TRBV19 and TRBJ2-1; TRBD1 agrees at 7 bases. Losses at the gene ends were 6 bases for V and 5 bases for J; bases not matched to a gene: 16. Germline V gene sequence: CDR1 LNHDA, CDR2 SQIVND (reference sequence). The length of the CDR3 is 17 residues. CDR3 amino acids: CASRSRDRPLLDNEQFF. DNA for the CDR3: TGTGCCAGTAGATCCCGGGACAGACCTCTTCTAGACAATGAGCAGTTCTTC.

V and J are TRBV9 and TRBJ1-2; D is perhaps TRBD1 (5 bases). The CDR3 is made up of 16 amino acids. Germline V gives CDR1 SGDLS, CDR2 YYNGEE. Trimming took 4 bases from V and 0 from J, leaving 16 bases between them. The CDR3 loop reads CASSPPWGYANYGYTF. The CDR3 nucleotides are TGTGCCAGCAGCCCTCCGTGGGGGTACGCTAACTATGGCTACACCTTC.

The V call is TRBV18, the J call TRBJ2-5, with D unresolved. With 5 bases removed from V and 5 bases from J, the gap between germline ends came to 12 bases. Germline V gene data show CDR1 as KGHSH and CDR2 as LQKENI. The CDR3 has 13 residues. CDR3 protein: CASSEARLETQYF. CDR3 in DNA: TGTGCCAGCTCAGAGGCGCGTTTGGAGACCCAGTACTTC.

V and J are TRBV6-5 and TRBJ1-4; TRBD1 matches 9 bases. V dropped 6 bases and J dropped 8; count of bases not matched to a gene: 7. The CDR3 is made up of 14 amino acids. Germline V gene sequence: CDR1 MNHEY, CDR2 SVGAGI. This CDR3 reads CASSRGQGNEKLFF. The CDR3 DNA reads TGTGCCAGCAGCCGGGGACAGGGTAACGAAAAACTGTTTTTT.

This clone was seen a few times. The CDR3 reads CASSLVIEDEQYF. For the CDR3, the DNA is TGTGCCAGCAGCTTGGTGATAGAGGACGAGCAGTACTTC. V gene TRBV5-5 combines with J gene TRBJ2-7; no firm D call. The germline gives CDR1 SGHKS, CDR2 YYEKEE (reference sequence). The V and J ends lost 0 bases and 5 bases respectively, with 9 bases between them. The CDR3 consists of 13 residues.

The chain joins TRBV7-9 to TRBJ2-1; D gene uncertain. Trimming stripped 6 bases from V and 7 bases from J, with 13 bases between. The V gene's germline CDR1 is SEHNR and CDR2 FQNEAQ (reference sequence). There are 13 residues in the CDR3. In nucleotides, the CDR3 is TGTGCCAGCAGGAGTCGAGCGAATAATGAGCAGTTCTTC. Protein product: CASRSRANNEQFF. Based on the CDR3 plus reference TRBV7-9 and TRBJ2-1, the full variable domain is DTGVSQNPRHKITKRGQNVTFRCDPISEHNRLYWYRQTLGQGPEFLTYFQNEAQLEKSRLLSDRFSAERPKGSFSTLEIQRTEQGDSAMYLCASRSRANNEQFFGPGTRLTVL.

The chain is built from TRBV29-1 and TRBJ2-5; TRBD1 is a possible D gene (5 bases). V lost 7 bases, J lost 2 bases, and 14 bases lay in between. Per the germline V gene, CDR1 is SQVTM and CDR2 is ANQGSEA. The CDR3 covers 13 residues. This CDR3 reads CSAPGADQETQYF. The CDR3 nucleotides are TGCAGCGCCCCTGGGGCAGATCAAGAGACCCAGTACTTC.

There are a few counts of this clone. The chain is built from TRBV4-3 and TRBJ1-4; no definite D call. Germline lookup yields CDR1 LGHNA and CDR2 YSLEER. Trimming left V 0 bases short and J 14 bases short, with 16 bases between. The CDR3 contains 14 residues. In DNA, the CDR3 is TGCGCCAGCAGCCAAGAAAATGGGCAAGGTTCCCTGTTTTTT. This codes for CASSQENGQGSLFF.

This clone has only a few counts. The V and J genes are TRBV19 and TRBJ1-4, with 12 bases that match TRBD1. Per germline, CDR1 LNHDA and CDR2 SQIVND (reference sequence). J gave up 2 bases and V 6 bases, and 10 bases lay outside the gene matches. The CDR3 is 18 amino acids. The CDR3 DNA is TGTGCCAGTAGCCCCGAGGGACAGGGGGCCGAGACTAATGAAAAACTGTTTTTT. This gives the protein CASSPEGQGAETNEKLFF.

The chain employs TRBV4-1 and TRBJ1-2; the match to TRBD1 covers 9 bases. CDR3 length: 15 amino acids. With 0 bases clipped from V and 4 bases from J, the junction kept 3 bases outside the gene matches. Germline CDR1 and CDR2: MGHRA and YSYEKL. The CDR3 protein is CASSQETGGGYGYTF. CDR3 in DNA: TGCGCCAGCAGCCAAGAGACAGGGGGTGGCTATGGCTACACCTTC.

The genes are TRBV6-5 and TRBJ2-7, with TRBD1 matching over 7 bases. CDR1 is MNHEY, CDR2 SVGAGI, per germline. This CDR3 is built from 12 residues. V was clipped by 6 bases and J by 6 bases; unmatched bases: 5. Written as DNA, the CDR3 is TGTGCCAGCAGCGAGACAGGGATCGAGCAGTACTTC. Protein: CASSETGIEQYF.

V usage is TRBV27 and J usage is TRBJ2-5; D is ambiguous. The V and J ends lost 3 bases and 5 bases respectively, with 13 bases between them. The CDR3 runs to 14 residues. Germline values: CDR1 MNHEY, CDR2 SMNVEV (reference sequence). The CDR3: CASSFSRLGETQYF. The CDR3 region has the DNA TGTGCCAGCAGTTTTTCGCGACTGGGGGAGACCCAGTACTTC.

The chain carries TRBV3-1 (or the pseudogene TRBV3-2) and TRBJ2-3, with D possibly matching TRBD2 (5 bases). The CDR3 runs 16 residues. Germline assignment: CDR1 LGHDT and CDR2 YNNKEL (reference sequence). V lost 1 base and J lost 2, with 13 bases in between. As DNA, the CDR3 is TGTGCCAGCAGCCAAGGGGTTAGCGAGTTCACAGATACGCAGTATTTT. Its protein is CASSQGVSEFTDTQYF.

As for this clone: The same CDR3 can be traced to other DNA sequences in this sample. J is TRBJ1-2 and V is TRBV2; D remains unclear. V was shortened by 3 bases and J by 7 bases, with 9 bases between the two germline ends. The length of the CDR3 is 12 residues. CDR1 is SNHLY and CDR2 is FYNNEI in the germline V gene. As DNA, the CDR3 is TGTGCCAGCAGTGAGGAAGGGTTTGGCTACACCTTC. This sequence encodes CASSEEGFGYTF.

The J gene is TRBJ1-6, the V gene TRBV2; D is uncertain. V was shortened by 3 bases and J by 0 bases, with 6 bases between the two germline ends. This CDR3 contains 15 residues. The V gene's germline CDR1 is SNHLY and CDR2 FYNNEI. The CDR3 DNA reads TGTGCCAGCAGTGAGGCGAGCTCCTATAATTCACCCCTCCACTTT. This gives the protein CASSEASSYNSPLHF.

The chain uses TRBV5-1 and TRBJ2-5, with 7 bases aligning to TRBD1. Germline V lookup: CDR1 SGHRS, CDR2 YFSETQ. Losses at the gene ends were 5 bases for V and 2 bases for J; bases not matched to a gene: 6. The CDR3 is made up of 14 amino acids. CDR3 DNA: TGCGCCAGCAGGAAACAGGGGATTCAAGAGACCCAGTACTTC. This sequence encodes CASRKQGIQETQYF.